The sequence of this T cell receptor (beta chain) was determined in a study of blood T cells in healthy people across ages. Study results and limitations: The study found TCR beta diversity correlated strongly with naive T cell percentage.

Together with a sample-barcoded 5' primer, a J-beta primer mix was included in a second PCR lasting about 7 to 11 cycles. With 12 random nucleotides, a template-switch adaptor tagged each individual cDNA molecule. Every sample gave at least 2.5 million paired-end reads containing CDR3. TCRdb reanalysed the 5' RACE reads using MiXCR and keeps one entry per CDR3 protein. The data hold approximately 680,000 distinct CDR3 sequences, with roughly 30% observed a single time. Researchers collected roughly 10 milliliters of peripheral blood from every single donor. Many counts were recorded for this clonotype. What it recognizes is unknown. Material for sequencing was blood. The receptor's source is a woman aged 80 or over in good health.

The CDR3 sequence is CSASTTSGGGSGANVLTF. The CDR3 DNA follows: TGCAGTGCTTCTACCACTAGCGGGGGGGGCTCTGGGGCCAACGTCCTGACTTTC. The J gene is TRBJ2-6, the V gene TRBV20-1; 13 nucleotides agree with TRBD2. The V and J ends lost 5 bases and 0 bases, in that order; junction bases with no gene match: 7. This CDR3 spans 18 amino acids. Germline lookup yields CDR1 DFQATT and CDR2 SNEGSKA (reference sequence).